The 32 T cell receptor beta chains in this list originate from one sample, sequenced in a study of T cells in Graves' hyperthyroidism and ophthalmopathy (dated by TCRdb to the late 2010s). The library was obtained by multiplex PCR. The sample was run on an Illumina HiSeq 2000. The TCR beta CDR3 regions were amplified from RNA transcripts. The first round of RT-PCR for the TCR CDR3 was performed with the HTBI primer set and the Qiagen OneStep RT-PCR kit. Using fastp trimming at Q25 and MiXCR clonotype assembly, TCRdb reanalyzed the public sequencing data and kept in-frame beta chains. All rows with the same CDR3 protein become a single entry with the most common DNA and genes. This sample lists over 250,000 distinct CDR3 sequences; over 15% were detected once. Of the sample, about 50% is held by the ten largest clones. The specimen sequenced was blood. Every receptor here comes from a woman aged 55-70 years with Graves' ophthalmopathy.

At least ten counts were recorded for this clonotype. The V and J genes are TRBV20-1 and TRBJ1-5, with 7 bases that match TRBD1. V shed 2 bases, J shed 6 bases, and the junction held 4 bases outside the gene matches. Per the germline V gene, CDR1 is DFQATT and CDR2 is SNEGSKA (reference sequence). The CDR3 contains 13 residues. In DNA, the CDR3 is TGCAGTGCTAGAAGACAGGGTGGTCAGCCCCAGCATTTT. This sequence encodes CSARRQGGQPQHF.

The chain has TRBV9 and TRBJ2-2; D possibly corresponds to TRBD2 (6 bases). The CDR3 is 17 amino acids. Trimming removed 0 bases at V and 0 bases at J, with 12 bases between. CDR1 SGDLS and CDR2 YYNGEE come from the germline V gene. The CDR3 DNA is TGTGCCAGCAGCGTAGGATTAAGCGGGTCGAACACCGGGGAGCTGTTTTTT. Its translation: CASSVGLSGSNTGELFF.

The genes are TRBV20-1 and TRBJ2-7; D is perhaps TRBD1 or TRBD2 (5 bases each). The germline V and J ends were trimmed by 1 base and 3 bases, with 10 bases remaining between them. The length of the CDR3 is 13 residues. Germline CDR1 reads DFQATT; CDR2 reads SNEGSKA (reference sequence). The CDR3 sequence is CSARGGFHYEQYF. In DNA form, the CDR3 reads TGCAGTGCTAGAGGGGGGTTCCACTACGAGCAGTACTTC.

This clonotype has a count of ten or more. The rearrangement links TRBV6-2 or TRBV6-3 to TRBJ2-1, with a weak D call TRBD2 (6 bases). Germline V gives CDR1 MNHEY, CDR2 SVGEGT. Trimming stripped 6 bases from V and 8 bases from J, with 11 bases between. This CDR3 has 12 amino acids. The CDR3 sequence is CASSRREYEQFF. DNA for the CDR3: TGTGCCAGCAGCCGTCGGGAGTATGAGCAGTTCTTC.

This clonotype occurred many times. The chain has TRBV29-1 and TRBJ2-3; TRBD1 matches at 8 bases. Germline V gene data show CDR1 as SQVTM and CDR2 as ANQGSEA. V lost 6 bases, J lost 2 bases, and 7 bases stayed unmatched. The CDR3 has 14 amino acids. The CDR3 loop is CSVSLTGVTDTQYF. CDR3 nucleotide sequence: TGCAGCGTGTCCCTGACAGGGGTCACAGATACGCAGTATTTT.

J is TRBJ2-2 and V is TRBV28; possibly TRBD1 or TRBD2 for D (5 bases each). Germline lookup yields CDR1 MDHEN and CDR2 SYDVKM. V lost 6 bases and J lost 7, with 12 bases in between. This CDR3 comprises 13 residues. CDR3 sequence: CASSRREYGELFF. Written as DNA, the CDR3 is TGTGCCAGCAGCCGCAGGGAGTACGGGGAGCTGTTTTTT.

This clonotype was observed a handful of times. The chain uses TRBV29-1 and TRBJ1-2; TRBD1 matches 10 bases. The ends lost 3 bases at V and 6 bases at J; junction bases unmatched: 7. Looked up from germline, CDR1 is SQVTM and CDR2 is ANQGSEA. CDR3 length: 14 amino acids. The CDR3 reads CSVETGGAGNGYTF. CDR3 sequence (DNA): TGCAGCGTTGAGACAGGGGGCGCGGGTAATGGCTACACCTTC.

This clonotype was seen at least ten times. The gene calls are TRBV5-6 and TRBJ1-5; D is unclear. From germline, CDR1 is SGHDT and CDR2 YYEEEE. CDR3 length: 14 residues. V dropped 4 bases and J dropped 7 bases, with 15 bases sitting between them. This CDR3 is CASSLGKVGQPQHF. For the CDR3, the DNA is TGTGCCAGCAGCCTCGGGAAGGTGGGGCAGCCCCAGCATTTT.

The V and J genes are TRBV15 and TRBJ2-4; D possibly corresponds to TRBD1 (5 bases). V was shortened by 5 bases and J by 0 bases, with 14 bases between the two germline ends. CDR3 length equals 16 residues. The germline V gene has CDR1 LNHNV and CDR2 YYDKDF (reference sequence). The CDR3 sequence: CATSPWGKLAKNIQYF. The CDR3 DNA is TGTGCCACCAGCCCGTGGGGCAAGCTAGCCAAAAACATTCAGTACTTC.

The table lists this clonotype with many counts. The J gene is TRBJ1-1, the V gene TRBV10-3; D is ambiguous. Germline V CDR1 and CDR2: ENHRY, SYGVKD. Trimming stripped 3 bases from V and 0 bases from J, with 8 bases between. CDR3 length: 14 amino acids. CDR3 DNA sequence: TGTGCCATCAGTGAATACAGCATGAACACTGAAGCTTTCTTT. Translation: CAISEYSMNTEAFF.

V and J are TRBV6-5 and TRBJ2-6; TRBD1 agrees at 8 bases. The germline CDR1 and CDR2 sequences are MNHEY and SVGAGI. V lost 0 bases and J lost 2; bases outside the gene matches: 6. The CDR3 is made up of 18 amino acids. Written as DNA, the CDR3 is TGTGCCAGCAGTTACTCGAGGACAGGGCTTACTGGGGCCAACGTCCTGACTTTC. Protein product: CASSYSRTGLTGANVLTF.

The chain joins TRBV29-1 to TRBJ2-2; 9 positions match TRBD2. The CDR3 contains 15 residues. Germline CDR1 SQVTM, CDR2 ANQGSEA. The V and J ends lost 6 bases and 0 bases, in that order; junction bases with no gene match: 5. In nucleotides, the CDR3 is TGCAGCGTACTAGCGGGCGTAACGAACACCGGGGAGCTGTTTTTT. This gives the protein CSVLAGVTNTGELFF.

In the case of this clonotype: A read error may explain this, as a much larger clone is one base away. The chain has TRBV18 and TRBJ1-4; possibly TRBD1 for D (5 bases). This CDR3 is 16 amino acids long. CDR1 is KGHSH and CDR2 is LQKENI in the germline V gene. Here the CDR3 DNA reads TGTGCCAGCTCACCATTCGACCAGGGAGGAACTGAAAAACCGTTTTTT. This codes for CASSPFDQGGTEKPFF.

This chain links TRBV4-3 with TRBJ1-2; D is possibly TRBD1 (6 bases). Trimming took off 2 bases at V and 6 bases at J, with 10 bases between the two ends. The CDR3 totals 13 residues. Germline V gives CDR1 LGHNA, CDR2 YSLEER. The CDR3 protein is CASSQNREDGYTF. For the CDR3, the DNA is TGCGCCAGCAGCCAAAACAGGGAGGATGGCTACACCTTC.

In this sample, this clonotype turned up many times. The chain carries TRBV5-1 and TRBJ2-1, with D possibly being TRBD2 (5 bases). Germline-derived CDR1 and CDR2 are SGHRS and YFSETQ. Trimming took 0 bases from V and 0 from J, leaving 13 bases between them. CDR3 length: 17 amino acids. CDR3 amino acids: CASSLAFGRDSYNEQFF. The DNA of the CDR3 is TGCGCCAGCAGCTTGGCCTTTGGACGGGACTCCTACAATGAGCAGTTCTTC. The whole variable domain, remainder taken from reference TRBV5-1 and TRBJ2-1, is KAGVTQTPRYLIKTRGQQVTLSCSPISGHRSVSWYQQTPGQGLQFLFEYFSETQRNKGNFPGRFSGRQFSNSRSEMNVSTLELGDSALYLCASSLAFGRDSYNEQFFGPGTRLTVL.

The chain links TRBV15 to TRBJ1-4; TRBD1 matches at 7 bases. Trimming removed 1 base from V and 8 bases from J; junction bases left unmatched: 4. Germline CDR1 and CDR2: LNHNV and YYDKDF (reference sequence). The CDR3 consists of 14 residues. The CDR3 region has the DNA TGTGCCACCAGCAGAGTTGGGACAGCCGAAAAACTGTTTTTT. Translation: CATSRVGTAEKLFF.

The table lists this clonotype with many counts. V and J are TRBV11-2 and TRBJ2-6, with 10 nucleotides matching TRBD1. In germline, CDR1 is SGHAT, CDR2 FQNNGV. V gave up 3 bases and J gave up 4 bases; unmatched junction bases: 12. The CDR3 sequence is 19 residues long. CDR3 sequence reads: CASSLDRGALSLGANVLTF. The DNA of the CDR3 is TGTGCCAGCAGCTTGGACAGGGGGGCCCTTTCTCTGGGGGCCAACGTCCTGACTTTC. Combining the CDR3 with reference TRBV11-2 and TRBJ2-6 gives the whole variable domain EAGVAQSPRYKIIEKRQSVAFWCNPISGHATLYWYQQILGQGPKLLIQFQNNGVVDDSQLPKDRFSAERLKGVDSTLKIQPAKLEDSAVYLCASSLDRGALSLGANVLTFGAGSRLTVL.

This clonotype was recorded a few times. The genes are TRBV5-8 and TRBJ2-5, with 8 bases identical to TRBD1. V shed 7 bases and J 6 bases; nucleotides not matched to a gene: 14. The CDR3 covers 15 residues. Germline CDR1 is SGHTS and CDR2 is YDEGEE. The CDR3 DNA follows: TGTGCCAGCGGACAAGGGACAGGTCTAGTGCAGACCCAGTACTTC. Its translation: CASGQGTGLVQTQYF.

V is TRBV24-1 and J is TRBJ1-2; TRBD1 is a possible D gene (6 bases). In germline, CDR1 is KGHDR, CDR2 SFDVKD. The V end was cut by 11 bases, the J end by 4 bases, with 13 bases between. There are 12 residues in the CDR3. The CDR3 DNA reads as TGTGCCAGCAATTTCAGGGGCTATGGCTACACCTTC. It is translated as CASNFRGYGYTF.

V usage is TRBV9 and J usage is TRBJ1-3, with TRBD1 matching over 7 bases. Per germline, CDR1 SGDLS and CDR2 YYNGEE. Unmatched junction bases numbered 6, after V lost 2 bases and J lost 1 base. This CDR3 has 16 amino acids. CDR3 DNA sequence: TGTGCCAGCAGCGTGGGACAGACCCATTCTGGAAACACCATATATTTT. It translates to CASSVGQTHSGNTIYF. Drawing the rest from reference TRBV9 and TRBJ1-3, the complete variable domain is DSGVTQTPKHLITATGQRVTLRCSPRSGDLSVYWYQQSLDQGLQFLIQYYNGEERAKGNILERFSAQQFPDLHSELNLSSLELGDSALYFCASSVGQTHSGNTIYFGEGSWLTVV.

V usage is TRBV7-2 and J usage is TRBJ1-1; D is perhaps TRBD1 (5 bases). The V end lost 1 base, the J end lost 2 bases, and 8 bases lay between the germline ends. This CDR3 is built from 14 residues. The germline V gene encodes CDR1 SGHTA and CDR2 FQGNSA. CDR3 sequence reads: CASSLDRTNTEAFF. Here the CDR3 DNA reads TGTGCCAGCAGCTTAGATAGGACAAACACTGAAGCTTTCTTT.

The chain couples TRBV7-2 to TRBJ2-2; D remains unclear. The CDR3 loop spans 14 amino acids. Germline V gene lookup returns CDR1 SGHTA and CDR2 FQGNSA. V dropped 7 bases and J dropped 7 bases, with 16 bases sitting between them. This CDR3 is CASNQRGEVGELFF. CDR3 sequence (DNA): TGTGCCAGCAACCAAAGAGGCGAGGTCGGGGAGCTGTTTTTT.

Many counts were recorded for this clonotype. This chain links TRBV12-3 or TRBV12-4 with TRBJ1-5; D gene uncertain. The CDR3 sequence is 13 residues long. Trimming removed 2 bases at V and 1 base at J, with 3 bases between. CDR3 coding DNA: TGTGCCAGCAGTTTACGAAGCAATCAGCCCCAGCATTTT. Its translation is CASSLRSNQPQHF.

V and J are TRBV19 and TRBJ2-3; D remains ambiguous. Germline assignment: CDR1 LNHDA and CDR2 SQIVND (reference sequence). V was pared by 6 bases and J by 3 bases, with 7 bases between. The CDR3 has 12 amino acids. The CDR3 loop reads CASRAGTDTQYF. In DNA form, the CDR3 reads TGTGCCAGTAGAGCCGGGACAGATACGCAGTATTTT.

This clonotype occurred many times. The V and J genes are TRBV20-1 and TRBJ1-4; TRBD1 is a possible D gene (5 bases). Deletions cut 0 bases from V and 6 bases from J, with 17 bases between. This CDR3 spans 16 amino acids. Germline values: CDR1 DFQATT, CDR2 SNEGSKA (reference sequence). CDR3 nucleotide sequence: TGCAGTGCTAGAGATTCCGGTGGCAGGGCGTATGAAAAACTGTTTTTT. Its translation is CSARDSGGRAYEKLFF.

This clonotype has just a few counts. Relative to the germline gene, one junction end is altered; a read error may explain this. This chain uses TRBV3-1 with TRBJ1-1; D gene uncertain. Germline values: CDR1 LGHDT, CDR2 YNNKEL (reference sequence). This CDR3 contains 13 residues. CDR3 bases: TGTGCCAGCAGCCGCAGAGAGAACACTGAAGCTTCCTTT. Protein: CASSRRENTEASF.

This chain connects TRBV5-5 to TRBJ1-2, with D unresolved. This CDR3 region has 14 residues. Germline CDR1 reads SGHKS; CDR2 reads YYEKEE (reference sequence). V was cut by 0 bases and J by 4 bases, with 10 bases left in between. The CDR3 here is CASSLGTVSYGYTF. The CDR3 DNA reads as TGTGCCAGCAGCTTGGGGACGGTTTCCTATGGCTACACCTTC. The variable domain in full, completed from reference TRBV5-5 and TRBJ1-2, reads DAGVTQSPTHLIKTRGQQVTLRCSPISGHKSVSWYQQVLGQGPQFIFQYYEKEERGRGNFPDRFSARQFPNYSSELNVNALLLGDSALYLCASSLGTVSYGYTFGSGTRLTVV.

This clonotype was observed a handful of times. V usage is TRBV12-3 or TRBV12-4 and J usage is TRBJ1-5, with unresolved D. The CDR3 is made up of 15 amino acids. V was trimmed by 3 bases and J by 2 bases, leaving 11 bases between them. CDR3 in DNA: TGTGCCAGCAGTTTCACACCGGCGGGCAATCAGCCCCAGCATTTT. This codes for CASSFTPAGNQPQHF.

This clonotype was observed at least ten times. The chain links TRBV5-5 to TRBJ2-3, with TRBD1 identical over 9 bases. J was trimmed by 2 bases and V by 3 bases; bases with no gene match: 19. The CDR3 runs to 20 residues. Per germline, CDR1 SGHKS and CDR2 YYEKEE (reference sequence). The CDR3 DNA reads TGTGCCAGCAGCTCGACCCGGACAGGGGCTTTCCTGATGCTCACAGATACGCAGTATTTT. Amino acids: CASSSTRTGAFLMLTDTQYF. The entire variable domain, with the rest obtained from reference TRBV5-5 and TRBJ2-3, is as follows: DAGVTQSPTHLIKTRGQQVTLRCSPISGHKSVSWYQQVLGQGPQFIFQYYEKEERGRGNFPDRFSARQFPNYSSELNVNALLLGDSALYLCASSSTRTGAFLMLTDTQYFGPGTRLTVL.

As to this clonotype: This may come from a read error, since a much larger clone is one base off. V gene TRBV7-9 combines with J gene TRBJ2-7; tentative D call: TRBD2 (5 bases). The germline gives CDR1 SEHNR, CDR2 FQNEAQ (reference sequence). The CDR3 totals 14 residues. The V and J ends lost 4 bases and 7 bases respectively, with 17 bases between them. CDR3 residues: CASSSGSSSAEQYF. CDR3 nucleotide sequence: TGTGCCAGCAGCTCAGGTTCTAGCAGTGCTGAGCAGTACTTC. The variable domain in full, with the rest retrieved from reference TRBV7-9 and TRBJ2-7, is DTGVSQNPRHKITKRGQNVTFRCDPISEHNRLYWYRQTLGQGPEFLTYFQNEAQLEKSRLLSDRFSAERPKGSFSTLEIQRTEQGDSAMYLCASSSGSSSAEQYFGPGTRLTVT.

This clonotype was found many times. The rearrangement uses TRBV20-1 and TRBJ1-3; 9 bases match TRBD1. This CDR3 is built from 15 residues. CDR1 DFQATT and CDR2 SNEGSKA come from the germline V gene (reference sequence). V trimming: 3 bases; J trimming: 4 bases; junction bases outside the gene matches: 7. The CDR3 region has the DNA TGCAGTGCTAGTAAGGGACAGGGAGAAGGAAACACCATATATTTT. It translates to CSASKGQGEGNTIYF.

This clonotype has only a few counts. CDR3 amino acids: CSAGLKSGGYEQYF. In nucleotides, the CDR3 is TGCAGTGCTGGCCTCAAGTCGGGGGGGTACGAGCAGTACTTC. The genes are TRBV20-1 and TRBJ2-7, with 8 bases matching TRBD2. CDR1 DFQATT and CDR2 SNEGSKA come from the germline V gene (reference sequence). V lost 5 bases to trimming and J lost 4 bases; unmatched junction nucleotides: 10. This CDR3 has 14 amino acids.